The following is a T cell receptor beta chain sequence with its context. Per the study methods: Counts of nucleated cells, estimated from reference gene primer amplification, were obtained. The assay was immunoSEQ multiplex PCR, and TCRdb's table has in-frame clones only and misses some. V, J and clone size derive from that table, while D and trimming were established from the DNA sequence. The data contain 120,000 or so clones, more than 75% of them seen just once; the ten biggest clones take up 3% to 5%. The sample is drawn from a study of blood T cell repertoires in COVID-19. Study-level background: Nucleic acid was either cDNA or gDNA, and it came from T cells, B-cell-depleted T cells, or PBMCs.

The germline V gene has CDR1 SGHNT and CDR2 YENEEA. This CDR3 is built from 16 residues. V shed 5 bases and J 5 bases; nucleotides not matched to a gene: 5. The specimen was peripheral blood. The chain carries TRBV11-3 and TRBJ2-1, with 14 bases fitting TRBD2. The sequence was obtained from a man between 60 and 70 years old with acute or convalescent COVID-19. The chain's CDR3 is CASSAGTSGSDNEQFF. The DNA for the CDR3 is TGTGCCAGCAGCGCAGGGACTAGCGGGAGCGACAATGAGCAGTTCTTC.